The table lists the clone carrying this T cell receptor beta chain with a few counts. Its antigen is unidentified. The sample comes from a study of T cells in Graves' hyperthyroidism and ophthalmopathy. General study results and limits: Most expanded thyroid clonotypes above 0.001 recurred in blood.

Researchers amplified the TCR beta CDR3 regions from RNA transcripts. HTBI primers drove first-round RT-PCR of the TCR CDR3. From the multiplex PCR reads, TCRdb called clonotypes with MiXCR, one entry per CDR3 protein. The repertoire includes around 700,000 distinct CDR3 sequences, roughly 20% of them detected once, and 16% sits in the top ten. V was shortened by 0 bases and J by 4 bases, with 10 bases between the two germline ends. The CDR3 is 14 residues long. Germline V gene sequence: CDR1 SGHRS, CDR2 YFSETQ. This TCR came from a woman aged 45-65 years with Graves' hyperthyroidism that later progressed to Graves' ophthalmopathy. The sample taken for sequencing was blood. The chain carries TRBV5-1 and TRBJ2-5; perhaps TRBD1 as D (5 bases). The CDR3 DNA reads TGCGCCAGCAGCTTGGACGTGACAGCAGAGACCCAGTACTTC. Amino acids: CASSLDVTAETQYF.